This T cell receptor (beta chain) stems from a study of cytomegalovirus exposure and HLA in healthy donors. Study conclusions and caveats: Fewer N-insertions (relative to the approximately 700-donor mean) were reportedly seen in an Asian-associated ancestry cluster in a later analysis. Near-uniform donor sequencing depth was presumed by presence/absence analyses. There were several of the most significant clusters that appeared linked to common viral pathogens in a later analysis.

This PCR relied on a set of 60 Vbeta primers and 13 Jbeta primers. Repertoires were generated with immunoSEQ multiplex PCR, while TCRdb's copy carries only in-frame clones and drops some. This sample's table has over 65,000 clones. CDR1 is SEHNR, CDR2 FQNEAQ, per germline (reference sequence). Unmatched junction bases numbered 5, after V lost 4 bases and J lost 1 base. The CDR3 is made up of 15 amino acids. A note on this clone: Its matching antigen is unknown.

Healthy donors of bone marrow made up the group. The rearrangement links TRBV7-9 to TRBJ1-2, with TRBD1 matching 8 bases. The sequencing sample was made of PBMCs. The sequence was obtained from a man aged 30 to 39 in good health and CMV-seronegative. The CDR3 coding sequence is TGTGCCAGCAGCTCGCGGGACAGGATTAACTATGGCTACACCTTC. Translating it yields CASSSRDRINYGYTF.